These 26 T cell receptor beta chains share one sample of origin, sequenced in a study of cytomegalovirus exposure and HLA in healthy donors (dated by TCRdb to about 2017). The receptor library was made with the immunoSEQ multiplex PCR assay. TCRdb's version of the immuneACCESS table is confined to in-frame rearrangements and falls short of the full clone set. An unresolved V gene accounts for under half of the shortfall where checked; the remainder is of unknown origin. This sample has fewer than 95,000 clones in its table, and 84% of those were observed once. About an eighth of the sample lies in the top ten. Input material: PBMCs. The receptors were sampled from a woman in her late teens or twenties in good health and CMV-seropositive.

V and J are TRBV6-5 and TRBJ1-2; the D gene is possibly TRBD1 (5 bases). The CDR3 totals 15 residues. Germline V gene data show CDR1 as MNHEY and CDR2 as SVGAGI. The ends were cut back, 4 bases at V and 4 bases at J, with 16 bases in the middle. CDR3 residues: CASSSLGAGSYGYTF. The DNA for the CDR3 is TGTGCCAGCAGTTCTCTTGGGGCAGGGTCCTATGGCTACACCTTC.

The chain uses TRBV18 and TRBJ2-2, with TRBD1 matching 8 bases. The CDR3 consists of 14 residues. Germline CDR1 reads KGHSH; CDR2 reads LQKENI. V shed 6 bases and J 1 base; nucleotides not matched to a gene: 1. The CDR3 DNA reads as TGTGCCAGCTCCGGACAGGGGAACACCGGGGAGCTGTTTTTT. It codes for CASSGQGNTGELFF.

The chain joins TRBV27 to TRBJ1-5; D gene uncertain. Per the germline V gene, CDR1 is MNHEY and CDR2 is SMNVEV (reference sequence). CDR3 size: 14 residues. Trimming took off 5 bases at V and 6 bases at J, with 14 bases between the two ends. This CDR3 is CASSPINERQPQHF. The CDR3 nucleotides are TGTGCCAGCAGTCCTATAAACGAGCGTCAGCCCCAGCATTTT.

The chain links TRBV5-1 to TRBJ2-2; 8 bases fit TRBD1. CDR1 and CDR2 from the germline V gene are SGHRS and YFSETQ. V shed 0 bases, J shed 3 bases, and the junction held 7 bases outside the gene matches. The CDR3 loop spans 17 amino acids. DNA of the CDR3: TGCGCCAGCAGCTTGGGCGGACAGGGCGGGGACACCGGGGAGCTGTTTTTT. Its protein is CASSLGGQGGDTGELFF.

About this clone: One end of the junction varies from germline; a read error may be responsible. The chain employs TRBV6-1 and TRBJ1-2; no reliable D call. CDR1 is MNHNS and CDR2 is SASEGT in the germline V gene. The CDR3 length is 16 residues. This CDR3 is CASTEIYLGVSGGYTF. The CDR3 nucleotides read TGTGCCAGCACTGAAATCTATCTCGGGGTGTCGGGTGGCTACACCTTC.

V is TRBV28 and J is TRBJ1-5; the match to TRBD1 covers 8 bases. Trimming cost V 5 bases and J 2 bases; bases outside gene matches: 11. The germline V gene has CDR1 MDHEN and CDR2 SYDVKM. This CDR3 is 17 amino acids long. The chain's CDR3 is CASSPPDREGGNQPQHF. The CDR3 DNA reads as TGTGCCAGCAGTCCCCCGGACAGGGAAGGGGGCAATCAGCCCCAGCATTTT.

The J gene is TRBJ2-7, the V gene TRBV29-1; 12 nucleotides agree with TRBD2. The germline V gene has CDR1 SQVTM and CDR2 ANQGSEA. The V segment lost 6 bases and the J segment 2 bases; nucleotides outside the gene matches: 8. The CDR3 totals 15 residues. The DNA of the CDR3 is TGCAGCGTCGCCCGGGGACTAGCGGGCACCTACGAGCAGTACTTC. Amino acid sequence: CSVARGLAGTYEQYF.

This chain joins TRBV28 and TRBJ1-2; no reliable D call. Trimming removed 2 bases from V and 8 bases from J, with 12 bases in between. Germline V gene sequence: CDR1 MDHEN, CDR2 SYDVKM. This CDR3 region has 13 residues. The chain's CDR3 is CASSLTGVRGYTF. The CDR3 DNA reads TGTGCCAGCAGTTTAACCGGGGTACGGGGCTACACCTTC.

The chain uses TRBV7-9 and TRBJ2-2, with 7 bases that match TRBD1. V was pared by 7 bases and J by 3 bases, with 8 bases of the junction left unmatched. CDR3 size: 15 residues. From germline, CDR1 is SEHNR and CDR2 FQNEAQ (reference sequence). The CDR3 DNA sequence: TGTGCCAGCAAGTACAGGGGCCGGTACACCGGGGAGCTGTTTTTT. Translating gives CASKYRGRYTGELFF.

The gene calls are TRBV18 and TRBJ2-7; the match to TRBD1 covers 8 bases. V lost 6 bases and J lost 3; bases outside the gene matches: 7. The germline V gene encodes CDR1 KGHSH and CDR2 LQKENI. This CDR3 has 14 residues. The CDR3 DNA reads as TGTGCCAGCTCTGCAGACAGGGGAGGCTACGAGCAGTACTTC. Translated: CASSADRGGYEQYF.

The chain has TRBV6-4 and TRBJ1-4, with a tentative D call TRBD1 (5 bases). Per the germline V gene, CDR1 is MRHNA and CDR2 is SNTAGT. Trimming took off 8 bases at V and 7 bases at J, with 14 bases between the two ends. The CDR3 sequence is 13 residues long. In nucleotides, the CDR3 is TGTGCCAGCCCGGGACTGAGACGTGAAAAACTGTTTTTT. Translated, it gives CASPGLRREKLFF.

The chain carries TRBV7-2 and TRBJ1-6; D remains unclear. V lost 5 bases and J 5 bases, leaving 16 bases between the germline ends. The CDR3 is made up of 16 amino acids. Germline loops: CDR1 SGHTA, CDR2 FQGNSA. CDR3 protein: CASSTDQATNNSPLHF. The DNA for the CDR3 is TGTGCCAGCAGCACCGACCAAGCGACTAATAATTCACCCCTCCACTTT.

The V call is TRBV9, the J call TRBJ1-3; D is possibly TRBD1 (5 bases). The CDR3 is 15 amino acids. Trimming cost V 4 bases and J 3 bases, with 14 bases left between them. Germline loops: CDR1 SGDLS, CDR2 YYNGEE. CDR3 in DNA: TGTGCCAGCAGCCGTGACAGCTTACTTGGAAACACCATATATTTT. Translation gives CASSRDSLLGNTIYF. Full variable domain (rest looked up from reference TRBV9 and TRBJ1-3): DSGVTQTPKHLITATGQRVTLRCSPRSGDLSVYWYQQSLDQGLQFLIQYYNGEERAKGNILERFSAQQFPDLHSELNLSSLELGDSALYFCASSRDSLLGNTIYFGEGSWLTVV.

This rearrangement joins TRBV4-2 to TRBJ2-2, with D possibly matching TRBD2 (6 bases). CDR3 length: 13 amino acids. Germline values: CDR1 LGHNA, CDR2 YNFKEQ. V was clipped by 1 base and J by 8 bases, with 8 bases between them. Here the CDR3 reads CASSQVAGGELFF. DNA for the CDR3: TGTGCCAGCAGCCAAGTCGCGGGGGGGGAGCTGTTTTTT.

The V and J genes are TRBV4-2 and TRBJ2-7; TRBD1 aligns across 10 bases. This CDR3 is built from 16 residues. The V gene end was trimmed by 4 bases and the J gene end by 2 bases; junction bases not matched to a gene: 8. Germline lookup yields CDR1 LGHNA and CDR2 YNFKEQ. DNA for the CDR3: TGTGCCAGCAGCCCCTCCTGGGACAGGGGAGCCTACGAGCAGTACTTC. It yields the protein CASSPSWDRGAYEQYF.

V gene TRBV9 combines with J gene TRBJ2-2, with D perhaps matching TRBD2 (5 bases). The CDR3 has 15 residues. Germline CDR1 is SGDLS and CDR2 is YYNGEE. V shed 0 bases and J shed 1 base, with 7 bases lying between them. CDR3 region: CASSVGTLNTGELFF. CDR3 DNA: TGTGCCAGCAGCGTAGGGACTTTGAACACCGGGGAGCTGTTTTTT.

The chain uses TRBV12-5 and TRBJ2-1, with 12 positions matching TRBD1. The CDR3 is 16 amino acids. J was trimmed by 8 bases and V by 7 bases; bases with no gene match: 12. Germline CDR1 reads LGHNT; CDR2 reads FRNRAP. The CDR3 nucleotides are TGTGCTAGTGTAAAGGAAGGGGACAGGGGGCCACATGAGCAGTTCTTC. Amino acid sequence: CASVKEGDRGPHEQFF.

J is TRBJ1-5 and V is TRBV5-3, with D possibly being TRBD1 (5 bases). TRBV5-3 falls under the ORF class, with uncertain function. Between the trimmed V and J ends, which lost 0 bases and 2 bases, there was a span of 15 bases. The CDR3 loop spans 17 amino acids. The CDR3 loop reads CARSLGSDRRGNQPQHF. The CDR3 DNA sequence: TGTGCCAGAAGCTTGGGAAGCGACAGAAGAGGCAATCAGCCCCAGCATTTT.

The gene calls are TRBV7-9 and TRBJ2-7; D is unclear. Looked up from germline, CDR1 is SEHNR and CDR2 is FQNEAQ (reference sequence). Trimming removed 1 base from V and 1 base from J, with 8 bases in between. CDR3 length: 14 residues. CDR3 DNA: TGTGCCAGCAGCTTAGGAGGCACTTCCTACGAGCAGTACTTC. It is translated as CASSLGGTSYEQYF.

This chain joins TRBV5-4 and TRBJ2-5; a weak D match, TRBD2 (6 bases). This CDR3 is built from 14 residues. Between the trimmed V and J ends, which lost 4 bases and 7 bases, there was a span of 17 bases. Germline V CDR1 and CDR2: SGHNT, YYREEE (reference sequence). The CDR3 region has the DNA TGTGCCAGCAGCACTCGGGACTTGGAAGGGACCCAGTACTTC. Its translation: CASSTRDLEGTQYF.

J is TRBJ2-1 and V is TRBV27, with TRBD1 matching over 9 bases. The CDR3 has 13 amino acids. J gave up 7 bases and V 6 bases, and 4 bases lay outside the gene matches. Germline CDR1 MNHEY, CDR2 SMNVEV (reference sequence). DNA for the CDR3: TGTGCCAGCAGCCCCGGGACAGGGAATGAGCAGTTCTTC. Translating it yields CASSPGTGNEQFF.

This chain joins TRBV10-2 and TRBJ1-2, with 8 positions matching TRBD1. CDR1 is WSHSY and CDR2 is SAAADI in the germline V gene. J lost 4 bases, V lost 8 bases, and 9 bases had no gene match. The CDR3 sequence is 14 residues long. CDR3 DNA sequence: TGCGCCAGCGGACCGACAGGGGAGATCTATGGCTACACCTTC. Encoded protein: CASGPTGEIYGYTF.

V gene TRBV9 combines with J gene TRBJ2-3; D may be TRBD2 (5 bases). CDR3 size: 15 residues. Germline V CDR1 and CDR2: SGDLS, YYNGEE. V was cut by 5 bases and J by 2 bases, with 15 bases left in between. The CDR3 sequence is CASSVSSGYTDTQYF. In nucleotides, the CDR3 is TGTGCCAGCAGTGTAAGCAGCGGTTACACAGATACGCAGTATTTT.

This chain joins TRBV6-4 and TRBJ1-6; 11 nucleotides match TRBD1. CDR3 length: 17 amino acids. V was clipped by 9 bases and J by 10 bases; unmatched bases: 17. CDR1 is MRHNA and CDR2 is SNTAGT in the germline V gene. The CDR3 sequence is CARMDRGRRHGGSPLHF. CDR3 DNA sequence: TGTGCCAGAATGGACAGGGGGCGACGTCACGGAGGGTCACCCCTCCACTTT.

The V and J genes are TRBV9 and TRBJ2-4; 7 bases are a match to TRBD2. Germline CDR1 is SGDLS and CDR2 is YYNGEE. Losses at the gene ends were 0 bases for V and 3 bases for J; bases not matched to a gene: 12. This CDR3 region has 18 residues. The DNA of the CDR3 is TGTGCCAGCAGCGTAGGGAGAGAGCGGGGCAGGGTCAAAAACATTCAGTACTTC. This sequence encodes CASSVGRERGRVKNIQYF.

The chain is built from TRBV5-1 and TRBJ1-3; D unclear. CDR1 and CDR2 from the germline V gene are SGHRS and YFSETQ. The V gene lost 8 bases and the J gene lost 4 bases, with 16 bases spanning the gap. CDR3 length equals 14 residues. The CDR3 region is CASQTGSGGNTIYF. In DNA, the CDR3 is TGCGCCAGTCAAACCGGGTCTGGAGGAAACACCATATATTTT.